Listed below are T cell receptor beta chains from one sample, sequenced in a study of cytomegalovirus exposure and HLA in healthy donors. Measured with immunoSEQ multiplex PCR; TCRdb has only the in-frame clones, and not every one. The sample has about 150,000 clones; 74% are singletons. What was sequenced was PBMCs. These TCRs come from a man aged 30 to 39 in good health and CMV-seronegative. Both conserved end residues are part of each CDR3. D genes are given only for firm matches. Clone size is shown for a subset of rows, as once, few, many or a class of expanded clone.

D gene	V gene	J gene	clone size	CDR3 protein	CDR3 DNA
TRBD1	TRBV18	TRBJ2-5	-	CASSPSRDRGVYGETQYF	TGTGCCAGCTCACCATCGCGGGACAGGGGAGTCTATGGGGAGACCCAGTACTTC
-	TRBV18	TRBJ2-7	-	CASSPGRGAPYEQYF	TGTGCCAGCTCCCCCGGTCGGGGGGCCCCCTACGAGCAGTACTTC
-	TRBV29-1	TRBJ2-1	-	CSVDLLADEQFF	TGCAGCGTTGATCTGCTAGCCGATGAGCAGTTCTTC
-	TRBV19	TRBJ1-5	-	CASRIGQWSNQPQHF	TGTGCCAGTAGAATAGGCCAGTGGAGCAATCAGCCCCAGCATTTT
-	TRBV7-9	TRBJ1-5	-	CANPREVNQPQNF	TGTGCCAACCCCCGGGAGGTTAATCAGCCCCAGAATTTT
-	TRBV29-1	TRBJ1-2	-	CSVTQGYRYTF	TGCAGCGTGACCCAGGGTTACCGCTACACCTTC
-	TRBV5-1	TRBJ2-5	-	CASSFQGGHQETQYF	TGCGCCAGCAGCTTCCAGGGGGGCCATCAAGAGACCCAGTACTTC
-	TRBV7-2	TRBJ1-1	-	CASSSRAVSAEAFF	TGTGCCAGCAGCTCCAGGGCAGTAAGCGCTGAAGCTTTCTTT
TRBD1	TRBV14	TRBJ1-2	once	CASSLYRQGFDGYTF	TGTGCCAGCAGCCTGTACCGACAGGGGTTTGATGGCTACACCTTC
TRBD2	TRBV28	TRBJ2-1	-	CASIGRGVQREQFF	TGTGCCAGCATAGGGCGGGGGGTCCAGAGAGAGCAGTTCTTC
-	TRBV10-3	TRBJ2-5	-	CAVSVEGDETQYF	TGTGCCGTTTCGGTGGAGGGTGACGAGACCCAGTACTTC
TRBD1	TRBV13	TRBJ1-1	-	CASRTGQLNTEAFF	TGTGCCAGCAGGACGGGACAGCTGAACACTGAAGCTTTCTTT
-	TRBV2	TRBJ1-4	-	CASAGRTTNEKLFF	TGTGCCTCAGCAGGGCGAACAACTAATGAAAAACTGTTTTTT
TRBD2	TRBV7-9	TRBJ2-3	-	CASSTTSGGSTDTQYF	TGTGCCAGCAGCACGACTAGCGGGGGGAGCACAGATACGCAGTATTTT
-	TRBV21-1	TRBJ1-1	-	CASTPGQGAQAFF	TGTGCCAGCACTCCTGGACAGGGGGCACAAGCTTTCTTT
-	TRBV15	TRBJ1-6	-	CATSRDRGGDSPLHF	TGTGCCACCAGCAGAGATCGGGGGGGCGATTCACCCCTCCACTTT
-	TRBV28	TRBJ2-5	-	CASSFTVQETQYF	TGTGCCAGCAGTTTTACAGTTCAAGAGACCCAGTACTTC
-	TRBV15	TRBJ1-4	-	CATSRAATNEKLFF	TGTGCCACCAGCAGAGCTGCAACTAATGAAAAACTGTTTTTT
TRBD2	TRBV7-2	TRBJ2-1	-	CASSSTSGGYVEQFF	TGTGCCAGCAGCTCCACTAGCGGGGGTTATGTTGAGCAGTTCTTC
TRBD2	TRBV29-1	TRBJ2-3	once	CSVEYTGGAGTQYF	TGCAGCGTTGAGTATACGGGGGGGGCCGGTACGCAGTATTTT
-	TRBV7-2	TRBJ1-3	-	CASSLPSGRAGGNTIYF	TGTGCCAGCAGCTTACCGAGCGGTCGGGCAGGTGGGAACACCATATATTTT
-	TRBV7-9	TRBJ2-7	-	CASSLGLPGASYEQYF	TGTGCCAGCAGCTTGGGACTCCCAGGAGCCTCCTACGAGCAGTACTTC
TRBD1	TRBV30	TRBJ2-1	-	CAWSGGQGWVEQFF	TGTGCCTGGAGTGGGGGACAGGGGTGGGTTGAGCAGTTCTTC
-	TRBV2	TRBJ1-1	-	CASSESGGGTEAFF	TGTGCCAGCAGTGAATCCGGGGGAGGGACTGAAGCTTTCTTT
TRBD1	TRBV7-9	TRBJ1-4	-	CATNGQGEKLFF	TGTGCCACCAACGGACAGGGCGAAAAACTGTTTTTT
-	TRBV5-4	TRBJ2-3	-	CASSSGELAKSTDTQYF	TGTGCCAGCAGCTCTGGTGAGCTAGCGAAAAGCACAGATACGCAGTATTTT
TRBD2	TRBV19	TRBJ2-2	-	CASSRLAGITNTGELFF	TGTGCCAGTAGTAGGCTAGCGGGGATAACGAACACCGGGGAGCTGTTTTTT
-	TRBV9	TRBJ1-2	-	CASSGQGEIYGYTF	TGTGCCAGCAGCGGCCAAGGGGAAATCTATGGCTACACCTTC
TRBD2	TRBV2	TRBJ2-1	-	CASPASLRAGGRSYNEQFF	TGTGCCAGCCCCGCCAGCCTCAGGGCGGGGGGGCGGTCCTACAATGAGCAGTTCTTC
TRBD2	TRBV28	TRBJ2-1	few	CASSTYSGGAYNEQFF	TGTGCCAGCAGTACCTATAGCGGGGGGGCCTACAATGAGCAGTTCTTC
-	TRBV18	TRBJ2-1	-	CASSPPASGRRYNEQFF	TGTGCCAGCTCACCACCGGCTTCGGGGAGGCGATACAATGAGCAGTTCTTC
TRBD1	TRBV4-2	TRBJ1-2	once	CASSQEGTQGAHGYTF	TGTGCCAGCAGCCAAGAGGGTACACAGGGGGCCCATGGCTACACCTTC
TRBD2	TRBV27	TRBJ2-5	-	CASQRGLAGDWETQYF	TGTGCCAGCCAGAGGGGACTAGCGGGGGATTGGGAGACCCAGTACTTC
TRBD2	TRBV15	TRBJ2-1	-	CATSPYPRLAGAGEQFF	TGTGCCACCAGCCCGTACCCGAGGCTAGCGGGGGCGGGTGAGCAGTTCTTC
TRBD1	TRBV5-5	TRBJ1-1	-	CASSWGTGENTEAFF	TGTGCCAGCAGCTGGGGGACAGGGGAGAACACTGAAGCTTTCTTT
TRBD1	TRBV5-1	TRBJ1-1	few	CASSIDRANTEAFF	TGCGCCAGCAGCATCGACAGGGCCAACACTGAAGCTTTCTTT
-	TRBV7-9	TRBJ2-6	-	CASSSILASGANVLTF	TGTGCCAGCAGCTCGATATTGGCCTCTGGGGCCAACGTCCTGACTTTC
-	TRBV7-9	TRBJ1-2	-	CASSRDNDYGYTF	TGTGCCAGCAGCCGCGACAATGACTATGGCTACACCTTC
TRBD1	TRBV6-4	TRBJ2-2	-	CASSSTGGPTGELFF	TGTGCCAGCAGTTCGACAGGGGGCCCCACCGGGGAGCTGTTTTTT
TRBD1	TRBV7-8	TRBJ1-5	-	CASSLGGQRNQPQHF	TGTGCCAGCAGCTTGGGGGGACAGAGGAATCAGCCCCAGCATTTT
TRBD2	TRBV27	TRBJ2-3	-	CASSLAGDVAQYF	TGTGCCAGCAGTTTGGCGGGGGACGTAGCGCAGTATTTT
TRBD1	TRBV7-6	TRBJ1-3	-	CASSPRTGYSGNTIYF	TGTGCCAGCAGCCCCAGGACAGGGTACTCTGGAAACACCATATATTTT
-	TRBV28	TRBJ2-3	-	CASSYQDWYSTDTQYF	TGTGCCAGCAGCTACCAGGACTGGTATAGCACAGATACGCAGTATTTT
-	TRBV7-9	TRBJ2-7	-	CASSGRQPPHYEQYF	TGTGCCAGCAGCGGAAGACAGCCCCCTCACTACGAGCAGTACTTC
-	TRBV2	TRBJ1-5	-	CASSEGQASNQPQHF	TGTGCCAGCAGTGAAGGGCAGGCTAGCAATCAGCCCCAGCATTTT
-	TRBV7-2	TRBJ2-5	-	CASSLDSKETQYF	TGTGCCAGCAGCTTGGACTCAAAAGAGACCCAGTACTTC
-	TRBV29-1	TRBJ2-5	-	CSVVPREVQETQYF	TGCAGCGTTGTCCCCAGGGAGGTCCAAGAGACCCAGTACTTC
-	TRBV5-4	TRBJ2-7	-	CASSWGGAGSYEQCF	TGTGCCAGCAGCTGGGGGGGGGCTGGTTCCTACGAGCAGTGCTTC